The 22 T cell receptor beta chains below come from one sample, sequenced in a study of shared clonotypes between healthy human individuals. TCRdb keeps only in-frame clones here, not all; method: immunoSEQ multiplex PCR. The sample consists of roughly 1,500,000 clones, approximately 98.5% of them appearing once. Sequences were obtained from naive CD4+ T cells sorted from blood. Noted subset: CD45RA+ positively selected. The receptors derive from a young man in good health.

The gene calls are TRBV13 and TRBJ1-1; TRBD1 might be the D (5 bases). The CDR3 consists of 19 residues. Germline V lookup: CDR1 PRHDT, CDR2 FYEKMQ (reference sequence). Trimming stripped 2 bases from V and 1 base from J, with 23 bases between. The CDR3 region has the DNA TGTGCCAGCAGCTTAAAGTGGGGGAGGCGAGTGGGTACGAACACTGAAGCTTTCTTT. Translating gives CASSLKWGRRVGTNTEAFF. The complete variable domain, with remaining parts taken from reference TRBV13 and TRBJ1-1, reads AAGVIQSPRHLIKEKRETATLKCYPIPRHDTVYWYQQGPGQDPQFLISFYEKMQSDKGSIPDRFSAQQFSDYHSELNMSSLELGDSALYFCASSLKWGRRVGTNTEAFFGQGTRLTVV.

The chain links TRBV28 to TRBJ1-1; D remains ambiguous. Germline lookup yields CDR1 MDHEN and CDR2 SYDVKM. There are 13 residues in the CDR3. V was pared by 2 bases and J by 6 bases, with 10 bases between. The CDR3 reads CASSLGVLAEAFF. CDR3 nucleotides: TGTGCCAGCAGTTTAGGGGTTTTGGCTGAAGCTTTCTTT.

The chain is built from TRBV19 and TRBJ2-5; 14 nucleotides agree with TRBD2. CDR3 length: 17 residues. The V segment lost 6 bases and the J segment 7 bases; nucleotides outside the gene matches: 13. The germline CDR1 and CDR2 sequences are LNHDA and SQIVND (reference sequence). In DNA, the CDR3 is TGTGCCAGTAGCCTACCTGGACTAGCGGGAGGCCGGGGGACCCAGTACTTC. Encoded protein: CASSLPGLAGGRGTQYF.

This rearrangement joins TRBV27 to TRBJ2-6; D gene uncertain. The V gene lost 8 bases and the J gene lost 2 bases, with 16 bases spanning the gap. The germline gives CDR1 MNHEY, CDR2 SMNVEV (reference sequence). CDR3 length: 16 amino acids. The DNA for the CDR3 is TGTGCCAGCGGCTTAGATCGGGTCGCTGGGGCCAACGTCCTGACTTTC. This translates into CASGLDRVAGANVLTF.

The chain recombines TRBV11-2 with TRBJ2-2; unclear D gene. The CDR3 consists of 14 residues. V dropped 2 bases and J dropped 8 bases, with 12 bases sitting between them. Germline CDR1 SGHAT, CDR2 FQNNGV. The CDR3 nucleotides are TGTGCCAGCAGCTTACTCAAAGTCCCGGGGGAGCTGTTTTTT. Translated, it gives CASSLLKVPGELFF.

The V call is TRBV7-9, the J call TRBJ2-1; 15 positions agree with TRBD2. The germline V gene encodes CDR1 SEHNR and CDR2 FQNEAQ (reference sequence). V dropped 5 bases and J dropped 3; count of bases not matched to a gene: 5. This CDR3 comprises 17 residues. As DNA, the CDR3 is TGTGCCAGCAGCACACCGGGACTAGCGGGAGGCTACAATGAGCAGTTCTTC. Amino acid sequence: CASSTPGLAGGYNEQFF.

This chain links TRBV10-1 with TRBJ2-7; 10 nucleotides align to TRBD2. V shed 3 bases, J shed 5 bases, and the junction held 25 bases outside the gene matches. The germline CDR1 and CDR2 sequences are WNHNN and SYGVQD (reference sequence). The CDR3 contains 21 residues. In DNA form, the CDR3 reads TGCGCCAGCAGTGAATTTGTGACAGGGCGCCTAGCGGGAGCTCGTAGAGACGAGCAGTACTTC. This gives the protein CASSEFVTGRLAGARRDEQYF.

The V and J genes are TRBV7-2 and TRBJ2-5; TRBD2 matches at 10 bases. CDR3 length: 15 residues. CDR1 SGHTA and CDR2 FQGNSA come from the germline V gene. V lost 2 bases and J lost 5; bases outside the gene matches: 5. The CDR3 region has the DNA TGTGCCAGCAGCTTACCCGGGACTAGCGATGAGACCCAGTACTTC. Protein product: CASSLPGTSDETQYF.

The CDR3 DNA is TGTGCCTGGAGATATTTGGCAGGGGTAGGCTACACCTTC. This encodes CAWRYLAGVGYTF. The chain links TRBV30 to TRBJ1-2; possible D gene TRBD1, 6 bases. Trimming removed 3 bases at V and 8 bases at J, with 16 bases between. The CDR3 contains 13 residues. CDR1 GTSNPN and CDR2 SVGIG come from the germline V gene (reference sequence). Supplemented by reference TRBV30 and TRBJ1-2, the full variable domain reads SQTIHQWPATLVQPVGSPLSLECTVEGTSNPNLYWYRQAAGRGLQLLFYSVGIGQISSEVPQNLSASRPQDRQFILSSKKLLLSDSGFYLCAWRYLAGVGYTFGSGTRLTVV.

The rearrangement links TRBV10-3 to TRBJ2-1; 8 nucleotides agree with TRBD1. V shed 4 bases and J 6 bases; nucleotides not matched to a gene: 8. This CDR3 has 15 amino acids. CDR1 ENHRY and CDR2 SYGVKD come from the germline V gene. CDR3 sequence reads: CAISVLQGAGNEQFF. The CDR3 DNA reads TGTGCCATCAGTGTGCTCCAGGGGGCAGGCAATGAGCAGTTCTTC.

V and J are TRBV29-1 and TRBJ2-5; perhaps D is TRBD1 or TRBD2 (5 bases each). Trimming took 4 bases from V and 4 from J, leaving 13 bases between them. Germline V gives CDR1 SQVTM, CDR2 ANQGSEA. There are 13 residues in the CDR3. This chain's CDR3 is CSVVSGTRETQYF. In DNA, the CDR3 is TGCAGCGTTGTCTCGGGGACCCGAGAGACCCAGTACTTC.

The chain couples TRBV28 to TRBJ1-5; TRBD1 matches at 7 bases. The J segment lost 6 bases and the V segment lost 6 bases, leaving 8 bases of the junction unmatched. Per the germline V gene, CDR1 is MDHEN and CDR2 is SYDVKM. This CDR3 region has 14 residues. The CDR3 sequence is CASRPTGVGQPQHF. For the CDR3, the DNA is TGTGCCAGCAGACCCACAGGGGTCGGTCAGCCCCAGCATTTT.

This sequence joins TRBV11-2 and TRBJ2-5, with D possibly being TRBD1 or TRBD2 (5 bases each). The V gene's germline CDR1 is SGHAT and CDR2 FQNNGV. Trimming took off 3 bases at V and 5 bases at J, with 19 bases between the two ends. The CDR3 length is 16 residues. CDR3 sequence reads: CASSLSGTPRGETQYF. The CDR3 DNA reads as TGTGCCAGCAGCTTGTCCGGAACCCCGAGGGGTGAGACCCAGTACTTC.

This CDR3 is CASSARTGLTDTQYF. The CDR3 DNA is TGTGCCAGCAGCGCCCGGACAGGACTCACAGATACGCAGTATTTT. The gene calls are TRBV6-1 and TRBJ2-3, with 7 bases fitting TRBD1. CDR3 size: 15 residues. Looked up from germline, CDR1 is MNHNS and CDR2 is SASEGT. Trimming at V came to 6 bases and at J to 2 bases, leaving 8 bases not matched to a gene.

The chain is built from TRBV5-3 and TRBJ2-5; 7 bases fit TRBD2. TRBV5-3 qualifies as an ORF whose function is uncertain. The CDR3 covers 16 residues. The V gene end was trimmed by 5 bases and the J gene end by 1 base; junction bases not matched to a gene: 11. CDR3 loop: CARSEELAKRQETQYF. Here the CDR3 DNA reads TGTGCCAGAAGTGAGGAACTAGCGAAACGCCAAGAGACCCAGTACTTC.

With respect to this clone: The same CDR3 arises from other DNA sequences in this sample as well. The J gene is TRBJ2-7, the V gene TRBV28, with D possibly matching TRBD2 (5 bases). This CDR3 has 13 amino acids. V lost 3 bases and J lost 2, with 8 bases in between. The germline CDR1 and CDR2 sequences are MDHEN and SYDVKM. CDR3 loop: CASSFGIPYEQYF. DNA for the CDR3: TGTGCCAGCAGTTTCGGGATTCCCTACGAGCAGTACTTC.

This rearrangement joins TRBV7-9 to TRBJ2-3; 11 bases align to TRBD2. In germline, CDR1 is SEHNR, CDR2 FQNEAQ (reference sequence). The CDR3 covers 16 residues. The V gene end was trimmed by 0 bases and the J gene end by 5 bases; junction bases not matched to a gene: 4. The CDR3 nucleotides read TGTGCCAGCAGCTTAGCTAGCGGGAGGGGAAGAGATACGCAGTATTTT. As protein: CASSLASGRGRDTQYF.

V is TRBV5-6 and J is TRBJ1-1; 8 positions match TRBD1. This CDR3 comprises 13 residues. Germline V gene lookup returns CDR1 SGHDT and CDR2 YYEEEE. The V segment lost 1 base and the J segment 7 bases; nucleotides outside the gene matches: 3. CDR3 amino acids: CASSLTGGNEAFF. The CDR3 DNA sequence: TGTGCCAGCAGCTTGACAGGGGGGAATGAAGCTTTCTTT. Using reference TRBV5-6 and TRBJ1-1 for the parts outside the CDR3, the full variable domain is DAGVTQSPTHLIKTRGQQVTLRCSPKSGHDTVSWYQQALGQGPQFIFQYYEEEERQRGNFPDRFSGHQFPNYSSELNVNALLLGDSALYLCASSLTGGNEAFFGQGTRLTVV.

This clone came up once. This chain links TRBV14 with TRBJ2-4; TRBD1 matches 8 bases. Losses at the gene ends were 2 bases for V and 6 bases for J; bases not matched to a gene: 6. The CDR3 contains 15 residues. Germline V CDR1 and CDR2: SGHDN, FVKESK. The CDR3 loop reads CASSQRQGLGNIQYF. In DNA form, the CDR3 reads TGTGCCAGCAGCCAAAGACAGGGGTTGGGAAACATTCAGTACTTC. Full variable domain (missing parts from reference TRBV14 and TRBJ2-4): EAGVTQFPSHSVIEKGQTVTLRCDPISGHDNLYWYRRVMGKEIKFLLHFVKESKQDESGMPNNRFLAERTGGTYSTLKVQPAELEDSGVYFCASSQRQGLGNIQYFGAGTRLSVL.

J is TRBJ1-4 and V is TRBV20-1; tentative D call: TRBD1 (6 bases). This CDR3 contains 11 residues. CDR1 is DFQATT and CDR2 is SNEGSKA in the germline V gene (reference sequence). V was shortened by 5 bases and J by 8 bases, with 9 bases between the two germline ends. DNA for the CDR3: TGCAGTGCTTCACAGGGAGAAAAACTGTTTTTT. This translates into CSASQGEKLFF.

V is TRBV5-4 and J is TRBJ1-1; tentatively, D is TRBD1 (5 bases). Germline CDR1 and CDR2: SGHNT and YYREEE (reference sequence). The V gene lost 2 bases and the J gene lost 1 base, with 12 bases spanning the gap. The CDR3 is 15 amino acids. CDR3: CASSFGALQNTEAFF. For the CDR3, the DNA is TGTGCCAGCAGCTTTGGGGCCCTCCAGAACACTGAAGCTTTCTTT.

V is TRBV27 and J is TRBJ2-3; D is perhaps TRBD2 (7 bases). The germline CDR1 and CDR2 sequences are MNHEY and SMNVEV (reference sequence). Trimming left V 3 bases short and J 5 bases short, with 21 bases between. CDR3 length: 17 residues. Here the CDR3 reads CASSFRGGRELKDTQYF. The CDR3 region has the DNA TGTGCCAGCAGTTTTAGGGGGGGACGGGAGCTTAAAGATACGCAGTATTTT.